Listed here are 12 T cell receptor beta chains from one sample, sequenced in a study of T-cell memory formation after mild COVID-19. MiXCR was run by TCRdb on the 5' RACE reads, yielding one entry per CDR3 protein. The profile shows about 440,000 distinct CDR3 sequences, around 18% of them singletons. The material sequenced was PBMCs or a T cell subset sorted from them (not recorded which). These receptors originate from an adult woman who had mild COVID-19 (a few samples of this study predate the infection). Cell type and time point are not known.

This chain uses TRBV3-1 with TRBJ2-2; possible D gene TRBD2, 5 bases. From germline, CDR1 is LGHDT and CDR2 YNNKEL (reference sequence). Trimming removed 6 bases at V and 5 bases at J, with 13 bases between. The length of the CDR3 is 14 residues. CDR3 sequence: CASRTERLTGELFF. CDR3 coding DNA: TGTGCCAGCAGAACAGAGCGGCTGACCGGGGAGCTGTTTTTT.

The chain links TRBV10-3 to TRBJ1-2; D may be TRBD1 (6 bases). The germline V gene has CDR1 ENHRY and CDR2 SYGVKD. The CDR3 is 15 residues long. The germline V and J ends were trimmed by 3 bases and 8 bases, with 19 bases remaining between them. CDR3 protein: CAISDPKGGIGGYTF. The CDR3 DNA is TGTGCCATCAGTGACCCCAAGGGGGGGATCGGGGGCTACACCTTC.

As DNA, the CDR3 is TGTGCCAGCAGTTACTACCCGCCGGAGGGCCAGTACTTC. This encodes CASSYYPPEGQYF. This chain connects TRBV6-5 to TRBJ2-5; D is perhaps TRBD2 (6 bases). The CDR3 has 13 residues. The V end was cut by 1 base, the J end by 10 bases, with 13 bases between. Germline V CDR1 and CDR2: MNHEY, SVGAGI.

Worth noting for this clonotype: Compared with germline, one end of the junction differs, possibly owing to a read error. This rearrangement joins TRBV4-3 to TRBJ1-5; perhaps TRBD1 as D (6 bases). The CDR3 runs 14 residues. Germline V gene lookup returns CDR1 LGHNA and CDR2 YSLEER. CDR3 sequence reads: CASSQDRSNQTQHF. The DNA for the CDR3 is TGCGCCAGCAGCCAGGACAGATCAAATCAGACCCAGCATTTT.

The V gene is TRBV15, the J gene TRBJ2-5; 12 nucleotides align to TRBD2. The germline V gene encodes CDR1 LNHNV and CDR2 YYDKDF (reference sequence). The CDR3 consists of 18 residues. J was trimmed by 5 bases and V by 2 bases; bases with no gene match: 12. CDR3 protein: CATSRFPLTSGSRETQYF. The CDR3 DNA sequence: TGTGCCACCAGCAGATTTCCCCTGACTAGCGGGAGTAGGGAGACCCAGTACTTC.

J is TRBJ2-3 and V is TRBV11-1; no clear D gene. The CDR3 is made up of 16 amino acids. CDR1 is SGHAT, CDR2 FQDESV, per germline (reference sequence). Trimming pared 5 bases from V and 0 bases from J, leaving 15 bases between. The CDR3 sequence is CASSPAHAASTDTQYF. The CDR3 nucleotides are TGTGCCAGCAGCCCAGCCCATGCGGCCAGCACAGATACGCAGTATTTT.

The chain links TRBV25-1 to TRBJ2-1, with TRBD1 matching 8 bases. V gave up 2 bases and J gave up 5 bases; unmatched junction bases: 8. The germline CDR1 and CDR2 sequences are MGHDK and SYGVNS. This CDR3 spans 16 amino acids. The CDR3, as DNA: TGTGCCAGCAGTGAAGTAACCGGGACAGGCGACAATGAGCAGTTCTTC. Its translation is CASSEVTGTGDNEQFF.

The chain recombines TRBV7-9 with TRBJ2-3, with D possibly matching TRBD2 (7 bases). V lost 5 bases, J lost 4 bases, and 19 bases lay in between. The CDR3 runs 16 residues. Germline values: CDR1 SEHNR, CDR2 FQNEAQ (reference sequence). The DNA of the CDR3 is TGTGCCAGCAGCCTATACAGGGCAGGGAGGGCAGATACGCAGTATTTT. Encoded protein: CASSLYRAGRADTQYF.

J is TRBJ2-3 and V is TRBV18; no clear D. V was shortened by 3 bases and J by 2 bases, with 9 bases between the two germline ends. The germline V gene encodes CDR1 KGHSH and CDR2 LQKENI. This CDR3 contains 14 residues. CDR3 nucleotides: TGTGCCAGCTCACCGGGATCTCCCACAGATACGCAGTATTTT. Translated, it gives CASSPGSPTDTQYF. The full variable domain, completed using reference TRBV18 and TRBJ2-3, is NAGVMQNPRHLVRRRGQEARLRCSPMKGHSHVYWYRQLPEEGLKFMVYLQKENIIDESGMPKERFSAEFPKEGPSILRIQQVVRGDSAAYFCASSPGSPTDTQYFGPGTRLTVL.

This clonotype showed up just a few times. The chain combines TRBV6-5 with TRBJ2-3; maybe TRBD1 (5 bases). Trimming stripped 6 bases from V and 6 bases from J, with 28 bases between. Germline loops: CDR1 MNHEY, CDR2 SVGAGI. The CDR3 consists of 18 residues. CDR3 nucleotide sequence: TGTGCCAGCAGCCGACGGTCAGGGTCCTACACTATCGTGGATACGCAGTATTTT. Residues: CASSRRSGSYTIVDTQYF.

The table lists this clonotype with a few counts. The rearrangement joins TRBV7-8 to TRBJ1-5; D call uncertain. The V gene's germline CDR1 is SGHVS and CDR2 FQNEAQ. Deletions cut 0 bases from V and 3 bases from J, with 9 bases between. This CDR3 has 15 amino acids. CDR3 sequence (DNA): TGTGCCAGCAGCTTAGCTGAGGGCAACAATCAGCCCCAGCATTTT. Translated, it gives CASSLAEGNNQPQHF.

This chain joins TRBV12-3 or TRBV12-4 and TRBJ2-3, with D perhaps matching TRBD1 (5 bases). V lost 11 bases and J lost 2, with 14 bases in between. The CDR3 extends over 13 amino acids. CDR3 DNA sequence: TGTGCCGGGGCGTCGCTCCTCACAGATACGCAGTATTTT. Protein product: CAGASLLTDTQYF.